This TCR beta chain was found in a study of radiotherapy plus CTLA-4 blockade in lung cancer. Study details: Objective responses were documented in around a sixth of patients, with disease control in roughly 31%. Study-wide findings and caveats: In blood, tumor-derived TCR clones expanded after radiotherapy plus ipilimumab.

The data were produced by immunoSEQ multiplex PCR, yet TCRdb's version contains in-frame clones alone and is incomplete. The profile shows around 31,000 clones, more than 75% of them singletons. As to this clone: No antigen is known for it.

The germline V gene has CDR1 KGHSH and CDR2 LQKENI. This CDR3 has 12 residues. V lost 6 bases and J lost 3, with 9 bases in between. The sequenced sample was peripheral blood, obtained from a patient treated with radiotherapy plus ipilimumab. The receptor was isolated from a human donor with non-small cell lung cancer who had stable disease on radiotherapy plus ipilimumab. The V and J genes are TRBV18 and TRBJ2-7, with D possibly TRBD2 on 5 matching bases. The CDR3 sequence: CASSPGVYEQYF. CDR3 DNA: TGTGCCAGCTCCCCCGGGGTCTACGAGCAGTACTTC.